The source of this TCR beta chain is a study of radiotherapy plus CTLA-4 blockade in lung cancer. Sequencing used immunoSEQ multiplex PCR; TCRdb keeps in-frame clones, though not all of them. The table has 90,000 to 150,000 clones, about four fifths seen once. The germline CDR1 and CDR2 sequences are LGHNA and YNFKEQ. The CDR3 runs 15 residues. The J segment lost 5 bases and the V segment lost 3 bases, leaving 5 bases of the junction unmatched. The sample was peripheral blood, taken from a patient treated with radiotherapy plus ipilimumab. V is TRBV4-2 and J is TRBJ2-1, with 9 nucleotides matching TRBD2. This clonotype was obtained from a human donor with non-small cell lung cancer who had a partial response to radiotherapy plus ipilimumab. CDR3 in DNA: TGTGCCAGCAGCCAGGAACTAGCGGGCAACAATGAGCAGTTCTTC. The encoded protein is CASSQELAGNNEQFF.